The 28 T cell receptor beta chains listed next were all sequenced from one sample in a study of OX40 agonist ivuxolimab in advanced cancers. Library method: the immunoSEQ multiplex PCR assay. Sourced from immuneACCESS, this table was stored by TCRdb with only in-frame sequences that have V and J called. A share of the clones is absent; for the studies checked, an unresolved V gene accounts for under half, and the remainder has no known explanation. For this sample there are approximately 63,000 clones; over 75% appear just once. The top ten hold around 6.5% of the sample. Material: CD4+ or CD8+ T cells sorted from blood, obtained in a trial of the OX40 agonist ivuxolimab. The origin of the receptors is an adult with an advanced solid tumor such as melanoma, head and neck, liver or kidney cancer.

CDR3 sequence reads: CASSLSSSWTEAFF. The CDR3 DNA follows: TGTGCCAGCAGTTTATCCAGTTCTTGGACTGAAGCTTTCTTT. The V gene is TRBV6-6, the J gene TRBJ1-1, with D unclear. V was clipped by 4 bases and J by 5 bases, with 14 bases between them. CDR3 size: 14 residues. Germline loops: CDR1 MNHNY, CDR2 SVGAGI (reference sequence).

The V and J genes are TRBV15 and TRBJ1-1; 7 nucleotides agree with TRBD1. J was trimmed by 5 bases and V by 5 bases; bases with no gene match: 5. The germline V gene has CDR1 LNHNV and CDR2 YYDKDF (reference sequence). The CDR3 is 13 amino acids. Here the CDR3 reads CATSGDRTTEAFF. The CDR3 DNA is TGTGCCACCAGCGGGGACAGAACGACTGAAGCTTTCTTT.

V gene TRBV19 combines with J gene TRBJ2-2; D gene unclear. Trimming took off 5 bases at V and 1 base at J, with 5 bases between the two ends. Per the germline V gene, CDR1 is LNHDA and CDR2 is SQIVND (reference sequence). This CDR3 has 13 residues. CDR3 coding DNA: TGTGCCAGTAGTTTGCTGAACACCGGGGAGCTGTTTTTT. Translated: CASSLLNTGELFF.

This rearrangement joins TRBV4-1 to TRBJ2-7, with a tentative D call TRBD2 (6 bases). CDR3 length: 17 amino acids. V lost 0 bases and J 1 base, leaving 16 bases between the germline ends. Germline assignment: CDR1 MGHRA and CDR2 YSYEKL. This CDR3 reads CASSQDPGLRPSYEQYF. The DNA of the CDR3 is TGCGCCAGCAGCCAAGACCCGGGACTTCGACCTTCCTACGAGCAGTACTTC.

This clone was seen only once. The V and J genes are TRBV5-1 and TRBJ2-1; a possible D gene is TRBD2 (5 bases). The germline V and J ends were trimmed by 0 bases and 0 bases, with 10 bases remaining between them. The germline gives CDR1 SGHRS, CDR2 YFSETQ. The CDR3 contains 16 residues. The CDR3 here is CASSLDEGRSYNEQFF. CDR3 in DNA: TGCGCCAGCAGCTTGGATGAGGGCCGCTCCTACAATGAGCAGTTCTTC.

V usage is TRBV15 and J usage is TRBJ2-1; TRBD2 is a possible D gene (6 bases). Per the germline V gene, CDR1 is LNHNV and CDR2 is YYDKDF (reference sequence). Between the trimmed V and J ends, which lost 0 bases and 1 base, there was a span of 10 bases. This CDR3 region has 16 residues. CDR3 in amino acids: CATSRDAGKSYNEQFF. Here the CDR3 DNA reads TGTGCCACCAGCAGAGATGCGGGGAAATCCTACAATGAGCAGTTCTTC.

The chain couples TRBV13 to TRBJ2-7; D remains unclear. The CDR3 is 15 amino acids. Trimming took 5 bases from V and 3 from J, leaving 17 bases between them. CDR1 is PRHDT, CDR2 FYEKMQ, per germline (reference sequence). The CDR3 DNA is TGTGCCAGCAGCCGTGGCCGGTACACTCACTACGAGCAGTACTTC. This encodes CASSRGRYTHYEQYF.

As DNA, the CDR3 is TGTGCCAGCAGGCCCGCTAGCGGGAGGGCAGTGCACAATGAGCAGTTCTTC. Amino acids: CASRPASGRAVHNEQFF. The chain recombines TRBV27 with TRBJ2-1; TRBD2 matches 12 bases. Germline-derived CDR1 and CDR2 are MNHEY and SMNVEV (reference sequence). CDR3 length: 17 amino acids. V was pared by 6 bases and J by 5 bases, with 11 bases of the junction left unmatched.

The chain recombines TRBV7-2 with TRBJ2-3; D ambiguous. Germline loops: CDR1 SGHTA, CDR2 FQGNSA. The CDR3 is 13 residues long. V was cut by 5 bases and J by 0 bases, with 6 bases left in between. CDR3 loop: CASSPPSTDTQYF. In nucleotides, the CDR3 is TGTGCCAGCAGCCCCCCTAGCACAGATACGCAGTATTTT.

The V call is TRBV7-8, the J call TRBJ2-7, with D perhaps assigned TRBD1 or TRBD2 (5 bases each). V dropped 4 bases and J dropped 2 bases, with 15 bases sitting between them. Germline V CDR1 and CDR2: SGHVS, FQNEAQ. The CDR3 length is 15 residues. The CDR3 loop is CASSSNRDLTYEQYF. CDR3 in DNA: TGTGCCAGCAGCTCTAACCGGGACCTCACCTACGAGCAGTACTTC. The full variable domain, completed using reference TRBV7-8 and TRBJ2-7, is GAGVSQSPRYKVAKRGQDVALRCDPISGHVSLFWYQQALGQGPEFLTYFQNEAQLDKSGLPSDRFFAERPEGSVSTLKIQRTQQEDSAVYLCASSSNRDLTYEQYFGPGTRLTVT.

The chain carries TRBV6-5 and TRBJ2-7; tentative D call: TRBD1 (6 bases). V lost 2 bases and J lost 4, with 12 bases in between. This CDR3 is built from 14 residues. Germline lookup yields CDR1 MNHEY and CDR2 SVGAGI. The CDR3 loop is CASSYPGARYEQYF. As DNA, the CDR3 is TGTGCCAGCAGTTACCCAGGGGCGAGATACGAGCAGTACTTC.

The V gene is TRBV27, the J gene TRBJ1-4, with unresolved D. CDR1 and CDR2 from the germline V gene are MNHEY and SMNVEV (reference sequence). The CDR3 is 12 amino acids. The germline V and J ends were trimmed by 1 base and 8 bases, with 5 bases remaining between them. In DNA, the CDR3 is TGTGCCAGCAGTTTATTGGGCGAAAAACTGTTTTTT. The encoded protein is CASSLLGEKLFF.

For the CDR3, the DNA is TGTGCCAGCAGTGGACAGGTGAACACTGAAGCTTTCTTT. Translation gives CASSGQVNTEAFF. The V call is TRBV6-5, the J call TRBJ1-1; 7 nucleotides match TRBD1. With V trimmed by 5 bases and J by 0 bases, 0 bases remained unmatched. The CDR3 totals 13 residues. Germline CDR1 MNHEY, CDR2 SVGAGI.

DNA for the CDR3: TGTGCCAGCAGCCCGTACACTTTGCCGTCCTCTGGGGCCAACGTCCTGACTTTC. Translating gives CASSPYTLPSSGANVLTF. The V and J genes are TRBV13 and TRBJ2-6; unclear D gene. Germline CDR1 and CDR2: PRHDT and FYEKMQ (reference sequence). CDR3 size: 18 residues. The V end lost 5 bases, the J end lost 0 bases, and 17 bases lay between the germline ends.

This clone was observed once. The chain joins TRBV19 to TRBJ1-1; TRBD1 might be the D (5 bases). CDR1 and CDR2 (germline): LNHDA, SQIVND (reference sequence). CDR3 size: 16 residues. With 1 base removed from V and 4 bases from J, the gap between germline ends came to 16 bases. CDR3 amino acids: CASSIGTRGLATEAFF. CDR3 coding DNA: TGTGCCAGTAGTATAGGGACCCGGGGCTTGGCCACTGAAGCTTTCTTT. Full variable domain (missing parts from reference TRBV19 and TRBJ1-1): DGGITQSPKYLFRKEGQNVTLSCEQNLNHDAMYWYRQDPGQGLRLIYYSQIVNDFQKGDIAEGYSVSREKKESFPLTVTSAQKNPTAFYLCASSIGTRGLATEAFFGQGTRLTVV.

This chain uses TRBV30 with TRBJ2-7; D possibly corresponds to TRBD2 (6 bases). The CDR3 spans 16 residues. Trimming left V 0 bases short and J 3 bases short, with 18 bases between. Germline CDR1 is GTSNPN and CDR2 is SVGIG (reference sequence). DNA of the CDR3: TGTGCCTGGAGTGTACTTGTGGGGACTTACGGCTACGAGCAGTACTTC. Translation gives CAWSVLVGTYGYEQYF.

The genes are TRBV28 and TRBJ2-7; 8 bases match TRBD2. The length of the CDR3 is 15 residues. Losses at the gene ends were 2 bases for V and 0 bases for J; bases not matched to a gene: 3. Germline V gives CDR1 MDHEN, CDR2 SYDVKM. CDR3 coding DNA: TGTGCCAGCAGTTTAACGGGAGGGAGCTCCTACGAGCAGTACTTC. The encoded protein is CASSLTGGSSYEQYF.

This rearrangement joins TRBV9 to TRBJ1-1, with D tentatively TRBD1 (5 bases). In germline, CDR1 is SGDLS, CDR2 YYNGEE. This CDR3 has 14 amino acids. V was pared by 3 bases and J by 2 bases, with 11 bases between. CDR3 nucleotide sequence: TGTGCCAGCAGCGCTCATGGGGCTAACACTGAAGCTTTCTTT. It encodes CASSAHGANTEAFF. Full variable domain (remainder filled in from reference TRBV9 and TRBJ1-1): DSGVTQTPKHLITATGQRVTLRCSPRSGDLSVYWYQQSLDQGLQFLIQYYNGEERAKGNILERFSAQQFPDLHSELNLSSLELGDSALYFCASSAHGANTEAFFGQGTRLTVV.

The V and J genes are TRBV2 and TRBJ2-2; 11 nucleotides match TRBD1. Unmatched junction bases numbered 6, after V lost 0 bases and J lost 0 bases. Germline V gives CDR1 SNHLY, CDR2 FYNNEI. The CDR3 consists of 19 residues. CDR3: CASSEAGDRGVANTGELFF. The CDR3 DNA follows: TGTGCCAGCAGTGAAGCGGGGGACAGGGGGGTTGCGAACACCGGGGAGCTGTTTTTT.

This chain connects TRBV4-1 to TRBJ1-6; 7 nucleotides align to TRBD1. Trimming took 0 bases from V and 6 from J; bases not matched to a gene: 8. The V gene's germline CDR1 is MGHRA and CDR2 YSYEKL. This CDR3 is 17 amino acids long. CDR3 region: CASSQDQFGTANSPLHF. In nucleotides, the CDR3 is TGCGCCAGCAGCCAAGATCAGTTTGGGACAGCTAATTCACCCCTCCACTTT.

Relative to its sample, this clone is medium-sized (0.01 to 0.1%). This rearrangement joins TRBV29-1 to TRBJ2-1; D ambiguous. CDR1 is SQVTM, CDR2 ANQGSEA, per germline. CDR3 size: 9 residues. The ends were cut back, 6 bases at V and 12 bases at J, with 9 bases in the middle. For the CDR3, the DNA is TGCAGCGTGGCGTTTCGGCAGTTCTTC. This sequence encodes CSVAFRQFF.

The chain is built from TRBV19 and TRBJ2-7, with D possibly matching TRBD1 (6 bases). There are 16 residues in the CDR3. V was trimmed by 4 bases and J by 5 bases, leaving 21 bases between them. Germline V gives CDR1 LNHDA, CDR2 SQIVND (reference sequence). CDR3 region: CASSTQQGLPVDEQYF. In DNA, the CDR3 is TGTGCCAGTAGTACCCAACAGGGTTTACCGGTTGACGAGCAGTACTTC.

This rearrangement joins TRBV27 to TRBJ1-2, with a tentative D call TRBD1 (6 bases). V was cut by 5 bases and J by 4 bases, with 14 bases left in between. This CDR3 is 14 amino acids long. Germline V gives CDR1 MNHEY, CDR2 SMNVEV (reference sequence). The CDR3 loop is CASSPFRGAYGYTF. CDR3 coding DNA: TGTGCCAGCAGTCCGTTCCGGGGGGCCTATGGCTACACCTTC.

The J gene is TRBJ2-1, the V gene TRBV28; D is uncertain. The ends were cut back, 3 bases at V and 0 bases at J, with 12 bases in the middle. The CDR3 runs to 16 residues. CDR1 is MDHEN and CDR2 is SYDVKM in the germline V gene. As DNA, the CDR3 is TGTGCCAGCAGTTTGCGGATAGAGAGCTCCTACAATGAGCAGTTCTTC. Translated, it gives CASSLRIESSYNEQFF.

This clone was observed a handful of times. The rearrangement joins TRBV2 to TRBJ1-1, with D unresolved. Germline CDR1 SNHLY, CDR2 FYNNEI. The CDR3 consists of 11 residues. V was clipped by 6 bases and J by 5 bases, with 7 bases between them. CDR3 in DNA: TGTGCCAGCAGAGAGACAACTGAAGCTTTCTTT. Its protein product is CASRETTEAFF.

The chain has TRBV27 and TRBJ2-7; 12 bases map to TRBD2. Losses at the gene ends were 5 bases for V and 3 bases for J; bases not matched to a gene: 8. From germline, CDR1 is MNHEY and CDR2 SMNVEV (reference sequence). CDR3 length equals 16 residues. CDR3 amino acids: CASSPSSGGAYYEQYF. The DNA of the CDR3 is TGTGCCAGCAGTCCCTCTAGCGGGGGGGCCTACTACGAGCAGTACTTC.

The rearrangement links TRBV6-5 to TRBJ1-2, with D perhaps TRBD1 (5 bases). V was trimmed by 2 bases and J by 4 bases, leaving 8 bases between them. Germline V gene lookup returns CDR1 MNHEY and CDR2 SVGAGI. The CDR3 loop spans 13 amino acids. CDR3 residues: CASSYAQAYGYTF. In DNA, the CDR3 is TGTGCCAGCAGTTACGCACAGGCCTATGGCTACACCTTC.

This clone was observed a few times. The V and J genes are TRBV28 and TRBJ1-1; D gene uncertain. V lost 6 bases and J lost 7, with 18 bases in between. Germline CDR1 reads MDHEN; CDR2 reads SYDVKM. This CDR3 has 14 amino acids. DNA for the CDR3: TGTGCCAGCAGCGAGAACAACGAACATGGTGAAGCTTTCTTT. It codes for CASSENNEHGEAFF.